This T cell receptor beta chain was recorded in a study of immune characterization of retroperitoneal liposarcoma. TCRdb re-called the PCR reads with MiXCR, one entry per CDR3 protein. The sample has under 15,000 distinct CDR3 sequences; about 45% are singletons. Germline values: CDR1 MNHEY, CDR2 SMNVEV (reference sequence). This CDR3 has 14 residues. This clonotype was sampled from a female donor with retroperitoneal liposarcoma. The sample was tumor tissue. The chain combines TRBV27 with TRBJ2-3; 8 nucleotides line up with TRBD2. Matching the DNA end better, TRBJ2-1 makes the J call doubtful. Here the CDR3 DNA reads TGTGCCAGCAGTCCCCGAGGACAGCGGGAGACCCAGTTCTTC. Translating gives CASSPRGQRETQFF.